The table lists the clone carrying this T cell receptor beta chain with a few counts. Its target is unknown. Combining a sample-barcoded 5' primer with a J-beta primer mix, a second PCR ran for roughly 7 to 12 cycles. A template-switch adaptor that had 12 random nucleotides put a tag on each cDNA molecule. TCRdb recomputed calls from the 5' RACE reads with MiXCR, one row per CDR3 protein. The data contain 730,000 or so distinct CDR3 sequences, roughly 41% of them singletons. The data derive from a study of blood T cells in healthy people across ages. Study-wide results and caveats: Per million T cells, the diversity of TCR beta decreased roughly linearly as age advanced.

V was clipped by 6 bases and J by 4 bases, with 18 bases between them. The CDR3 has 15 amino acids. This clonotype was obtained from a woman aged 55-69 years in good health. The J gene is TRBJ1-2, the V gene TRBV12-3 or TRBV12-4, with D tentatively TRBD1 (6 bases). The sample comprised blood. CDR3 bases: TGTGCCAGCAGCCGACAGGTAATGGAACTCTATGGCTACACCTTC. Translated: CASSRQVMELYGYTF.